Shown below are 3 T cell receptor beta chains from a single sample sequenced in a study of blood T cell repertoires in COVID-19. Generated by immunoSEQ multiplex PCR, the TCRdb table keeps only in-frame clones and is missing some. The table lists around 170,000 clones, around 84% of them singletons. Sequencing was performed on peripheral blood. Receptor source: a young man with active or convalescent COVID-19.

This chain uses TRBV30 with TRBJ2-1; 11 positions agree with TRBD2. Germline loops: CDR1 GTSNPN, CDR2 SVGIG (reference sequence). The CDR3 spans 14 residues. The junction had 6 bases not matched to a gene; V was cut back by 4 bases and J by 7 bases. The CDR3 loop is CAWTSGRILNEQFF. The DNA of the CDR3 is TGTGCCTGGACTAGCGGGAGGATACTAAATGAGCAGTTCTTC. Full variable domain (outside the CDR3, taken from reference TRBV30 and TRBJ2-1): SQTIHQWPATLVQPVGSPLSLECTVEGTSNPNLYWYRQAAGRGLQLLFYSVGIGQISSEVPQNLSASRPQDRQFILSSKKLLLSDSGFYLCAWTSGRILNEQFFGPGTRLTVL.

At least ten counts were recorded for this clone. DNA of the CDR3: TGTGCCAGCAGCCCCGGGACAGGGGGCAAGGATGGCTACACCTTC. Residues: CASSPGTGGKDGYTF. The chain uses TRBV11-3 and TRBJ1-2; 12 nucleotides agree with TRBD1. The germline CDR1 and CDR2 sequences are SGHNT and YENEEA. The CDR3 contains 15 residues. V lost 5 bases to trimming and J lost 6 bases; unmatched junction nucleotides: 7.

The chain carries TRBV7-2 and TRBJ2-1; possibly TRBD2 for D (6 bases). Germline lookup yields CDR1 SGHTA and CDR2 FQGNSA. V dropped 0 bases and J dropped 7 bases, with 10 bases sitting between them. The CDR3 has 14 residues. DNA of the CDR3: TGTGCCAGCAGCTTAGCGCGACTAGATAATGAGCAGTTCTTC. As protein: CASSLARLDNEQFF.